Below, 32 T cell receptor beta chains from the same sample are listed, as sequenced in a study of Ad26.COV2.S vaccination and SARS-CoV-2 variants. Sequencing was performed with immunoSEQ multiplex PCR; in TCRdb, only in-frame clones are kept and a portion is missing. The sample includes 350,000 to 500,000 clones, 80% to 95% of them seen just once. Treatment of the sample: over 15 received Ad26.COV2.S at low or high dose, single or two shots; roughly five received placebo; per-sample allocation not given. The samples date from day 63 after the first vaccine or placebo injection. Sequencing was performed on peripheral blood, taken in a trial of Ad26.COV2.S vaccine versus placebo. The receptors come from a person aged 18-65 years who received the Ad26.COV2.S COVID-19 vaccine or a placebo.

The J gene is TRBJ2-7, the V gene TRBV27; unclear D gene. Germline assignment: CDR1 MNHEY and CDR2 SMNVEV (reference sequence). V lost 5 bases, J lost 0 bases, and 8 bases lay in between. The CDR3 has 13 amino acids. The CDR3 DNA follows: TGTGCCAGCAGTATGTCTAGCTCCTACGAGCAGTACTTC. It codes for CASSMSSSYEQYF.

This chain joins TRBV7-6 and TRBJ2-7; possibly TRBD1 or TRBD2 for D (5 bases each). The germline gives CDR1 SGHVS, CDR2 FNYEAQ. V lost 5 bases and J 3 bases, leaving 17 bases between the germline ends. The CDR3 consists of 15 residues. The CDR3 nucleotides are TGTGCCAGCAGCCCAGGGAGAGGCCCTGGCTACGAGCAGTACTTC. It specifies CASSPGRGPGYEQYF. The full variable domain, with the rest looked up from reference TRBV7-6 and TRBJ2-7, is GAGVSQSPRYKVTKRGQDVALRCDPISGHVSLYWYRQALGQGPEFLTYFNYEAQQDKSGLPNDRFSAERPEGSISTLTIQRTEQRDSAMYRCASSPGRGPGYEQYFGPGTRLTVT.

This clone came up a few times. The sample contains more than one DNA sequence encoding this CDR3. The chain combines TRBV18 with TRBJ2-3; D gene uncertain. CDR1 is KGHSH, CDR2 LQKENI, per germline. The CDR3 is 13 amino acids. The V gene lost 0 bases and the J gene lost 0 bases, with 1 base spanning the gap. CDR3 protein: CASSPPSTDTQYF. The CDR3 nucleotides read TGTGCCAGCTCACCACCTAGCACAGATACGCAGTATTTT.

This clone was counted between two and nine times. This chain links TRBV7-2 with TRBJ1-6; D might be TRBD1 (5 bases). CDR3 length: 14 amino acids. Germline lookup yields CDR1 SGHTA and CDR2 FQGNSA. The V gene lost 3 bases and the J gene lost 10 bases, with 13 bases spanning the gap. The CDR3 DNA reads TGTGCCAGCAGCTTCCAGGGCTATGGATCACCCCTCCACTTT. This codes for CASSFQGYGSPLHF. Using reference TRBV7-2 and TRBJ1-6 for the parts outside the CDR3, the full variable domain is GAGVSQSPSNKVTEKGKDVELRCDPISGHTALYWYRQSLGQGLEFLIYFQGNSAPDKSGLPSDRFSAERTGGSVSTLTIQRTQQEDSAVYLCASSFQGYGSPLHFGNGTRLTVT.

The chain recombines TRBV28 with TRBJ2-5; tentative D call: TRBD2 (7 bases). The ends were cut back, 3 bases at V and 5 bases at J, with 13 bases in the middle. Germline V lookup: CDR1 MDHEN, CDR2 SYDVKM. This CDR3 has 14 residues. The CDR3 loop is CASSFGGRVETQYF. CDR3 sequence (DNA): TGTGCCAGCAGTTTCGGGGGGCGCGTTGAGACCCAGTACTTC.

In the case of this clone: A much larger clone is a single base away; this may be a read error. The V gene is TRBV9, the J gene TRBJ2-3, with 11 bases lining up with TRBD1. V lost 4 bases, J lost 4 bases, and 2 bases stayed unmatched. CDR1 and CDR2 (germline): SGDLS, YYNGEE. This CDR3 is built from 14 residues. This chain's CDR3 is CASSSGQGADTQYF. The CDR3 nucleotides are TGTGCCAGCAGCTCGGGACAGGGGGCAGATACGCAGTATTTT.

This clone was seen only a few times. The CDR3 DNA follows: TGCGCCAGCAGCTTGGATCCGACAGGGTACGAGCAGTACTTC. Protein product: CASSLDPTGYEQYF. The chain has TRBV5-1 and TRBJ2-7, with 7 positions matching TRBD1. The CDR3 has 14 amino acids. The V and J ends lost 0 bases and 4 bases, in that order; junction bases with no gene match: 4. Germline assignment: CDR1 SGHRS and CDR2 YFSETQ.

The CDR3: CASSSTGQESPYNEQFF. CDR3 DNA sequence: TGTGCCAGCAGCTCAACGGGACAGGAGTCCCCCTACAATGAGCAGTTCTTC. The chain employs TRBV7-3 and TRBJ2-1, with 8 bases identical to TRBD1. Germline V lookup: CDR1 SGHTA, CDR2 FQGTGA. The junction had 10 bases not matched to a gene; V was cut back by 4 bases and J by 2 bases. This CDR3 is built from 17 residues.

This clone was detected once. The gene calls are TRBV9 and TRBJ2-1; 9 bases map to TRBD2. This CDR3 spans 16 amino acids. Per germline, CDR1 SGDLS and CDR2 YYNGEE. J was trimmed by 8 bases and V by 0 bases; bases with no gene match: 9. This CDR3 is CASSVDPREGRYEQFF. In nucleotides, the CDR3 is TGTGCCAGCAGCGTAGACCCGCGGGAGGGCCGATATGAGCAGTTCTTC.

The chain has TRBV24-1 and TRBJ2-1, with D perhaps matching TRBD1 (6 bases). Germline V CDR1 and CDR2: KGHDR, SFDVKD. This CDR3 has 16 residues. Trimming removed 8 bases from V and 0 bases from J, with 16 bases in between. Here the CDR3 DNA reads TGTGCCACCAACGGTCAGTCAGGGGACTCCTACAATGAGCAGTTCTTC. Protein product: CATNGQSGDSYNEQFF.

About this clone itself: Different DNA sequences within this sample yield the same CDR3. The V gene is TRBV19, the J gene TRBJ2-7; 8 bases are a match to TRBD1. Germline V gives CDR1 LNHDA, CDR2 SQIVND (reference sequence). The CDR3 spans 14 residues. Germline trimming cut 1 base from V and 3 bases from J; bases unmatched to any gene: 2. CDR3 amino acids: CASSIGTGSYEQYF. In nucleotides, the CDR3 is TGTGCCAGTAGTATAGGGACAGGGAGCTACGAGCAGTACTTC.

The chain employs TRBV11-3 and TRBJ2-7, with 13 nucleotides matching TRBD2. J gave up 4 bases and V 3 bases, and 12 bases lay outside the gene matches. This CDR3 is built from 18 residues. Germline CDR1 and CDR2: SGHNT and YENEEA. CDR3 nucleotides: TGTGCCAGCAGCTTGGCTGGACTAGCGGGAGCACGTACTTACGAGCAGTACTTC. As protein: CASSLAGLAGARTYEQYF.

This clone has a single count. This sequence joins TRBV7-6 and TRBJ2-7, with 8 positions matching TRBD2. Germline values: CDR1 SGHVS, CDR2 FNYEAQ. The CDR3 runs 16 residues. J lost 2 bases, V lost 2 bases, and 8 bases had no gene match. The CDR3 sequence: CASSLTIAGSPYEQYF. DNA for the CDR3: TGTGCCAGCAGCTTAACCATAGCGGGATCACCCTACGAGCAGTACTTC.

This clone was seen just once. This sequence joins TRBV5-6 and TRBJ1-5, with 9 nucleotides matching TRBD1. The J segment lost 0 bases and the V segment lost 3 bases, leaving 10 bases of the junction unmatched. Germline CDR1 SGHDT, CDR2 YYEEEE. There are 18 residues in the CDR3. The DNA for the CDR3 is TGTGCCAGCAGCTCAGAAGCACAGGGGGCGGATAGCAATCAGCCCCAGCATTTT. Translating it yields CASSSEAQGADSNQPQHF.

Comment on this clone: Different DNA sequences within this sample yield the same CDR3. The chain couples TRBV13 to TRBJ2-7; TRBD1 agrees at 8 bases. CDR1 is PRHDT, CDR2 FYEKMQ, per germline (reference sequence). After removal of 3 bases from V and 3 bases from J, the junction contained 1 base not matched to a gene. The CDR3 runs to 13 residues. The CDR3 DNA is TGTGCCAGCAGCTTGGGGACAGGCTACGAGCAGTACTTC. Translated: CASSLGTGYEQYF.

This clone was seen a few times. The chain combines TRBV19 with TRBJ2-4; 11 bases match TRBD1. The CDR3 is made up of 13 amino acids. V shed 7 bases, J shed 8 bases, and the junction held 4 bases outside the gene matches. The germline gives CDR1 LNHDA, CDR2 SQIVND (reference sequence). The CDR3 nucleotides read TGTGCCAGTAAGGACAGGGGGCCCCACATTCAGTACTTC. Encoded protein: CASKDRGPHIQYF.

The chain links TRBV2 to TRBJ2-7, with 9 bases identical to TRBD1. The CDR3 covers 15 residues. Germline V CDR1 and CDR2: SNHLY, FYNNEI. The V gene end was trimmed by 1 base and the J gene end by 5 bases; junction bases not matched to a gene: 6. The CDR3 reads CASSEEGQGGNEQYF. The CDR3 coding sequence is TGTGCCAGCAGTGAAGAGGGACAGGGAGGGAACGAGCAGTACTTC. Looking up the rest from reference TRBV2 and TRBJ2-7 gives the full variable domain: EPEVTQTPSHQVTQMGQEVILRCVPISNHLYFYWYRQILGQKVEFLVSFYNNEISEKSEIFDDQFSVERPDGSNFTLKIRSTKLEDSAMYFCASSEEGQGGNEQYFGPGTRLTVT.

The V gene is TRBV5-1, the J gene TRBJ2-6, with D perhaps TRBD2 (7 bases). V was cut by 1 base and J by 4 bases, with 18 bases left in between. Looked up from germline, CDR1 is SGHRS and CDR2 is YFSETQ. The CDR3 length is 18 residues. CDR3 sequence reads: CASSLRGALSFGANVLTF. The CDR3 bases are TGCGCCAGCAGCTTGCGGGGGGCGCTTTCGTTCGGGGCCAACGTCCTGACTTTC.

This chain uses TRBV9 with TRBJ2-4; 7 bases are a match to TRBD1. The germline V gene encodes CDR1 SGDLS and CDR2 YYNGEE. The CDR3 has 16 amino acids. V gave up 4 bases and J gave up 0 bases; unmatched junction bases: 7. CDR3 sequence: CASSKTGSIAKNIQYF. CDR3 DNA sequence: TGTGCCAGCAGCAAGACAGGGTCGATAGCCAAAAACATTCAGTACTTC.

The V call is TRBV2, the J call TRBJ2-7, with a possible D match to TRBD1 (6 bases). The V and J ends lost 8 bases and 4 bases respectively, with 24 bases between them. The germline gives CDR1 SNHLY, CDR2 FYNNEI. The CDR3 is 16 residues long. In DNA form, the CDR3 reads TGTGCCAGCGGGGAGACGGGACAACTACATCCTTACGAGCAGTACTTC. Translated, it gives CASGETGQLHPYEQYF.

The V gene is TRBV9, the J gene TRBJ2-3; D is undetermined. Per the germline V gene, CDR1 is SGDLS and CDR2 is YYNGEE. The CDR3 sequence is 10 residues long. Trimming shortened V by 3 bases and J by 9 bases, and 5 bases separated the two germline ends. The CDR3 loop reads CASSGKTQYF. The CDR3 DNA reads TGTGCCAGCAGCGGGAAGACGCAGTATTTT. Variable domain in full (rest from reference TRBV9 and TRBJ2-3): DSGVTQTPKHLITATGQRVTLRCSPRSGDLSVYWYQQSLDQGLQFLIQYYNGEERAKGNILERFSAQQFPDLHSELNLSSLELGDSALYFCASSGKTQYFGPGTRLTVL.

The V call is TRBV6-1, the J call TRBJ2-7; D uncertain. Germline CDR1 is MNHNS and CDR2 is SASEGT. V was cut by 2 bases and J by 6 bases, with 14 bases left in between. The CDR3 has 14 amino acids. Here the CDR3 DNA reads TGTGCCAGCAGTGAAAATCATGTAGCTATCGAGCAGTACTTC. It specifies CASSENHVAIEQYF.

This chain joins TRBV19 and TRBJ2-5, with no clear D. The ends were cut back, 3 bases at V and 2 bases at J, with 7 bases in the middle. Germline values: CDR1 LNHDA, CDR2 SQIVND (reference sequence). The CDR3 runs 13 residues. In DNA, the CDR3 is TGTGCCAGTAGTATCGGGCAGCAAGAGACCCAGTACTTC. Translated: CASSIGQQETQYF. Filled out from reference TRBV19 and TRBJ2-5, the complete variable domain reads DGGITQSPKYLFRKEGQNVTLSCEQNLNHDAMYWYRQDPGQGLRLIYYSQIVNDFQKGDIAEGYSVSREKKESFPLTVTSAQKNPTAFYLCASSIGQQETQYFGPGTRLLVL.

CDR3 residues: CASTAGGPSYEQYF. The CDR3 DNA is TGTGCCAGTACTGCGGGAGGGCCCTCCTACGAGCAGTACTTC. The rearrangement uses TRBV19 and TRBJ2-7; 9 positions match TRBD2. The CDR3 is 14 amino acids. Germline lookup yields CDR1 LNHDA and CDR2 SQIVND (reference sequence). Losses at the gene ends were 7 bases for V and 0 bases for J; bases not matched to a gene: 4.

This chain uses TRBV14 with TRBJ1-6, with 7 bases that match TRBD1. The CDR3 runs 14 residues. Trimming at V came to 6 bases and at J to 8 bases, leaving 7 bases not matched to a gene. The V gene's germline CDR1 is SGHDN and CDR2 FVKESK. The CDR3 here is CASSTDRLYSPLHF. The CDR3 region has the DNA TGTGCCAGCAGTACGGACAGGCTCTATTCACCCCTCCACTTT.

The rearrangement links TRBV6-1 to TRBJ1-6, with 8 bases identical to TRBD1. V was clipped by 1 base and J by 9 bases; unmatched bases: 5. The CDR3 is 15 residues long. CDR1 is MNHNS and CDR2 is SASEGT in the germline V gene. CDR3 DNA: TGTGCCAGCAGTGAAGGGACAGGGCTCGGTTCACCCCTCCACTTT. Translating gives CASSEGTGLGSPLHF.

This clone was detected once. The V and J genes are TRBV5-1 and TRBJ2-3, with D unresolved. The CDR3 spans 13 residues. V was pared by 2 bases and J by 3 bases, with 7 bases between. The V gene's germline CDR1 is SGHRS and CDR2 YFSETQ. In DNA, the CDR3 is TGCGCCAGCAGCTTCGGAAAGACAGATACGCAGTATTTT. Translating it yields CASSFGKTDTQYF. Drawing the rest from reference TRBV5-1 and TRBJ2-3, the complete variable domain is KAGVTQTPRYLIKTRGQQVTLSCSPISGHRSVSWYQQTPGQGLQFLFEYFSETQRNKGNFPGRFSGRQFSNSRSEMNVSTLELGDSALYLCASSFGKTDTQYFGPGTRLTVL.

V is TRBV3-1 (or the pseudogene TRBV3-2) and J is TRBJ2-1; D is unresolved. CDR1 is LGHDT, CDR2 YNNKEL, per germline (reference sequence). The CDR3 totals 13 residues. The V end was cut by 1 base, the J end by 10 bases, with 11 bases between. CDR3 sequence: CASSQGLGLEQFF. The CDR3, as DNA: TGTGCCAGCAGCCAAGGCCTAGGTCTCGAGCAGTTCTTC.

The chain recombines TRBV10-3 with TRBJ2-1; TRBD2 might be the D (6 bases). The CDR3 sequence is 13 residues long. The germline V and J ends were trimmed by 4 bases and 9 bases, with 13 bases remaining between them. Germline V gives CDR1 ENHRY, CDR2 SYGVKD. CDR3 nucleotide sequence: TGTGCCATCAGTGTGCGGGATACCGGTGAGCAGTTCTTC. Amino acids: CAISVRDTGEQFF.

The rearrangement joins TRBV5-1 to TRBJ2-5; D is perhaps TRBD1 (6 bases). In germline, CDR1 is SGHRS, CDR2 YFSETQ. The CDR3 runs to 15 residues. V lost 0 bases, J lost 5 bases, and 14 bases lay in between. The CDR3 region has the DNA TGCGCCAGCAGCTTGGCTTACAGGGTTGAGGAGACCCAGTACTTC. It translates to CASSLAYRVEETQYF.

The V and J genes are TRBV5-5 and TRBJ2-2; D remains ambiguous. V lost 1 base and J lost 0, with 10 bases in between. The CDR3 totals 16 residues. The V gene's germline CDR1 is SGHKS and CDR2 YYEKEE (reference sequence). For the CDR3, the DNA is TGTGCCAGCAGCTTGTACCAGCGTCCGAACACCGGGGAGCTGTTTTTT. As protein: CASSLYQRPNTGELFF.

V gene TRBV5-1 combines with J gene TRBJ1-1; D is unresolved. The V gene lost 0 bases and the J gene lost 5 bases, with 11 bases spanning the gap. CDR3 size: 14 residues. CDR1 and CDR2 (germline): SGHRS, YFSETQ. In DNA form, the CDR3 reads TGCGCCAGCAGCTTGGGGGCCGCCTGGACTGAAGCTTTCTTT. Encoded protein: CASSLGAAWTEAFF.